This T cell receptor beta chain is from a study of OX40 agonist ivuxolimab in advanced cancers. From germline, CDR1 is MNHNS and CDR2 SASEGT. CDR3 length: 13 residues. V lost 7 bases and J lost 4, with 14 bases in between. Data came from immunoSEQ multiplex PCR; TCRdb stores just in-frame clones and leaves some out. The sample yields approximately 12,000 clones, over 80% seen once. V and J are TRBV6-1 and TRBJ2-7; unclear D gene. The sequences come from CD4+ or CD8+ T cells sorted from blood, collected in a trial of the OX40 agonist ivuxolimab. This receptor was obtained from an adult with an advanced solid tumor such as melanoma, head and neck, liver or kidney cancer. CDR3 bases: TGTGCCAGCACCCCCGGCCCGGAATACGAGCAGTACTTC. Amino acid sequence: CASTPGPEYEQYF.